The 9 T cell receptor beta chains below all came from one sample that was sequenced in a study of blood T cell repertoires in COVID-19. Libraries were prepared by immunoSEQ multiplex PCR; TCRdb keeps only in-frame clonotypes and omits some of them. The table shows tens of thousands of clones, with roughly 84% occurring only once. Sequenced sample: peripheral blood. The source of these receptors is a man aged 65-85 years with acute or convalescent COVID-19.

This clone occurred once. V is TRBV27 and J is TRBJ1-2; TRBD1 matches at 8 bases. The J segment lost 8 bases and the V segment lost 4 bases, leaving 6 bases of the junction unmatched. Germline CDR1 is MNHEY and CDR2 is SMNVEV (reference sequence). The CDR3 consists of 13 residues. CDR3 bases: TGTGCCAGCAGTTCGGGACAGGTACAGGGCTACACCTTC. Translating gives CASSSGQVQGYTF.

The gene calls are TRBV7-2 and TRBJ1-3; D gene unclear. CDR3 length: 16 amino acids. Germline V gene sequence: CDR1 SGHTA, CDR2 FQGNSA. V was shortened by 5 bases and J by 4 bases, with 18 bases between the two germline ends. CDR3 nucleotide sequence: TGTGCCAGCAGCCCGAATGGGCCCCTAGCCGGAAACACCATATATTTT. Translating it yields CASSPNGPLAGNTIYF.

The chain combines TRBV30 with TRBJ2-7; possible D gene TRBD2, 6 bases. The CDR3 runs to 12 residues. Germline assignment: CDR1 GTSNPN and CDR2 SVGIG (reference sequence). Between the trimmed V and J ends, which lost 5 bases and 6 bases, there was a span of 14 bases. CDR3 residues: CAWAGGGGEQYF. CDR3 nucleotides: TGTGCCTGGGCCGGGGGTGGTGGCGAGCAGTACTTC. The entire variable domain, with the rest obtained from reference TRBV30 and TRBJ2-7, is as follows: SQTIHQWPATLVQPVGSPLSLECTVEGTSNPNLYWYRQAAGRGLQLLFYSVGIGQISSEVPQNLSASRPQDRQFILSSKKLLLSDSGFYLCAWAGGGGEQYFGPGTRLTVT.

Only a few counts were recorded for this clone. The chain joins TRBV11-2 to TRBJ2-3, with 12 bases matching TRBD2. Germline trimming cut 3 bases from V and 0 bases from J; bases unmatched to any gene: 10. Germline V CDR1 and CDR2: SGHAT, FQNNGV. CDR3 length equals 19 residues. The CDR3 bases are TGTGCCAGCAGCTTGGGAGGGACTAGCGGGTATTCTAGCACAGATACGCAGTATTTT. This encodes CASSLGGTSGYSSTDTQYF.

This clone was counted between two and nine times. V and J are TRBV7-2 and TRBJ2-7; possibly TRBD2 for D (5 bases). V lost 5 bases, J lost 3 bases, and 8 bases lay in between. Germline-derived CDR1 and CDR2 are SGHTA and FQGNSA. The CDR3 runs 12 residues. The CDR3 region is CASSPTNYEQYF. The CDR3 coding sequence is TGTGCCAGCAGCCCGACTAACTACGAGCAGTACTTC. The entire variable domain, with the rest obtained from reference TRBV7-2 and TRBJ2-7, is as follows: GAGVSQSPSNKVTEKGKDVELRCDPISGHTALYWYRQSLGQGLEFLIYFQGNSAPDKSGLPSDRFSAERTGGSVSTLTIQRTQQEDSAVYLCASSPTNYEQYFGPGTRLTVT.

This clone is a singleton in its sample. V usage is TRBV2 and J usage is TRBJ2-7; 8 bases are a match to TRBD2. CDR1 and CDR2 (germline): SNHLY, FYNNEI. The V segment lost 6 bases and the J segment 3 bases; nucleotides outside the gene matches: 7. The CDR3 length is 14 residues. The CDR3 bases are TGTGCCAGCAGCCTCTTAGCGGGGCTCTACGAGCAGTACTTC. This sequence encodes CASSLLAGLYEQYF.

This sequence joins TRBV7-8 and TRBJ2-7, with 8 bases lining up with TRBD1. In germline, CDR1 is SGHVS, CDR2 FQNEAQ. The CDR3 sequence is 16 residues long. The V segment lost 1 base and the J segment 0 bases; nucleotides outside the gene matches: 5. The CDR3 bases are TGTGCCAGCAGCTTAGTTACGGGGACAGGCTCCTACGAGCAGTACTTC. Protein: CASSLVTGTGSYEQYF.

This rearrangement joins TRBV4-2 to TRBJ2-2, with a possible D match to TRBD1 (6 bases). The length of the CDR3 is 16 residues. Trimming removed 0 bases from V and 1 base from J, with 9 bases in between. CDR1 LGHNA and CDR2 YNFKEQ come from the germline V gene. CDR3 DNA sequence: TGTGCCAGCAGCCAAGATCAGGGGCTGAACACCGGGGAGCTGTTTTTT. Its protein is CASSQDQGLNTGELFF.

The rearrangement uses TRBV12-5 and TRBJ2-7; a weak D match, TRBD2 (7 bases). This CDR3 has 15 residues. V was cut by 6 bases and J by 4 bases, with 19 bases left in between. Germline CDR1 is LGHNT and CDR2 is FRNRAP. Written as DNA, the CDR3 is TGTGCTAGTGGCTTGTGGGGGGGCCCGGATTACGAGCAGTACTTC. Its protein is CASGLWGGPDYEQYF.